The clone carrying this TCR beta chain was counted a few times. As yet, its antigen is unknown. This record comes from a study of T cell repertoires in cytomegalovirus infection. In the study overall: CMV epitopes in the study were HLA-C-restricted (recently identified) and HLA-B-restricted (well studied). Matching HLA type, along with CMV infection, was indicated by public TCR beta signatures. Notes on the study in general: The study found HLA-C-restricted CMV-specific TCR beta clonotypes dominating the ex vivo response.

The CDR3 runs to 13 residues. V dropped 9 bases and J dropped 4 bases, with 14 bases sitting between them. TCRdb re-called the reads through MiXCR, storing one row per CDR3 protein. Of tens of thousands of distinct CDR3 sequences in the sample, about 37% were seen once. This clonotype was sampled from a human donor in good health (CMV status not recorded). Some clones in this sample may be carry-over from other donors' samples. J is TRBJ2-3 and V is TRBV12-3 or TRBV12-4; either TRBD1 or TRBD2 may supply D (5 bases each). Sequences were derived from CD8+ T cells from cultured PBMCs, sampled from culture after CMV antigen stimulation. The DNA of the CDR3 is TGTGCCAGTAGGGGACCCGTACCAGATACGCAGTATTTT. Its translation is CASRGPVPDTQYF.